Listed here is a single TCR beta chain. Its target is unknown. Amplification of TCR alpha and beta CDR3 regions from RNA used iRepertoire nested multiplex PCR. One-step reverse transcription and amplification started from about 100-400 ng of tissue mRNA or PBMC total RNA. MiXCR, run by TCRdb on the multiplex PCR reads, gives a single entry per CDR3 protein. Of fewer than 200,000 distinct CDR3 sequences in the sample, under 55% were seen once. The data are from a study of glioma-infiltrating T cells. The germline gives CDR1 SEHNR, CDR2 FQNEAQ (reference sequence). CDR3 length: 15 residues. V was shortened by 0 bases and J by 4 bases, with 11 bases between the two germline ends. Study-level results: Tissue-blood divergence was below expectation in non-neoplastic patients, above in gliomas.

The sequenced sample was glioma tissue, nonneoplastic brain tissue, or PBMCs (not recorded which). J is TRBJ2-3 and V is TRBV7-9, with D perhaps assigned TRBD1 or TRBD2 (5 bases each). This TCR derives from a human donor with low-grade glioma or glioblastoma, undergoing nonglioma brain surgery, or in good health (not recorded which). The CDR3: CASSLARGASDTQYF. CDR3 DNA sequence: TGTGCCAGCAGCTTAGCGAGAGGGGCATCAGATACGCAGTATTTT.